What follows are 10 T cell receptor beta chains derived from one specimen sequenced in a study of shared clonotypes between healthy human individuals. Sequenced by immunoSEQ multiplex PCR; TCRdb stores in-frame clones only, minus some. The sample contains about 87,000 clones, roughly 45% of which appear only once. Specimen: PBMCs. The receptors were sampled from a woman aged 40 to 50 in good health. Some clones in this sample may be carry-over from other donors' samples.

This clone showed up many times. In nucleotides, the CDR3 is TGTGCCAGCAGTGGGTCCGCCGGCACAGATACGCAGTATTTT. This codes for CASSGSAGTDTQYF. This chain joins TRBV6-4 and TRBJ2-3; D remains ambiguous. Trimming shortened V by 4 bases and J by 1 base, and 9 bases separated the two germline ends. Germline V lookup: CDR1 MRHNA, CDR2 SNTAGT. The CDR3 is 14 amino acids.

The J gene is TRBJ1-5, the V gene TRBV13; tentative D call: TRBD1 (6 bases). Looked up from germline, CDR1 is PRHDT and CDR2 is FYEKMQ (reference sequence). This CDR3 comprises 14 residues. V was cut by 8 bases and J by 2 bases, with 13 bases left in between. The CDR3, as DNA: TGTGCCAGCCACGGGGGCCTAGGCAATCAGCCCCAGCATTTT. Its protein is CASHGGLGNQPQHF.

The CDR3 loop reads CASMGGTGVYEQYF. CDR3 DNA sequence: TGTGCCAGCATGGGGGGGACAGGGGTGTACGAGCAGTACTTC. The genes are TRBV6-1 and TRBJ2-7; 10 bases align to TRBD1. This CDR3 region has 14 residues. Germline lookup yields CDR1 MNHNS and CDR2 SASEGT. J lost 4 bases, V lost 7 bases, and 7 bases had no gene match.

The chain uses TRBV25-1 and TRBJ1-1; no clear D gene. The germline V gene has CDR1 MGHDK and CDR2 SYGVNS. Trimming left V 8 bases short and J 5 bases short, with 15 bases between. The CDR3 has 13 residues. The CDR3 DNA is TGTGCCAGCGAACTCGCGGGCTGGACTGAAGCTTTCTTT. This translates into CASELAGWTEAFF.

The CDR3 sequence: CASSYSAGQGNYEQYF. CDR3 in DNA: TGTGCCAGCAGTTACTCTGCCGGACAGGGGAACTACGAGCAGTACTTC. The V and J genes are TRBV27 and TRBJ2-7; 9 bases agree with TRBD1. Germline values: CDR1 MNHEY, CDR2 SMNVEV (reference sequence). The CDR3 runs 16 residues. J lost 3 bases, V lost 4 bases, and 10 bases had no gene match.

This clone was counted at least ten times. Other DNA sequences in this sample translate to the same CDR3. The V call is TRBV6-5, the J call TRBJ1-5; unclear D gene. CDR3 size: 13 residues. With 0 bases removed from V and 7 bases from J, the gap between germline ends came to 7 bases. Germline lookup yields CDR1 MNHEY and CDR2 SVGAGI. The DNA for the CDR3 is TGTGCCAGCAGTTACTCTCCAGGCCAGCCCCAGCATTTT. This translates into CASSYSPGQPQHF.

This clone was counted a few times. This chain links TRBV19 with TRBJ1-5; no firm D call. The ends were cut back, 6 bases at V and 4 bases at J, with 16 bases in the middle. This CDR3 contains 15 residues. Germline V CDR1 and CDR2: LNHDA, SQIVND (reference sequence). CDR3 protein: CASSPRETRNQPQHF. In DNA, the CDR3 is TGTGCCAGTAGCCCCCGGGAGACCAGGAATCAGCCCCAGCATTTT.

This clone came up a few times. This rearrangement joins TRBV6-1 to TRBJ1-6; 11 positions agree with TRBD1. J lost 9 bases, V lost 0 bases, and 4 bases had no gene match. Germline assignment: CDR1 MNHNS and CDR2 SASEGT. The CDR3 covers 16 residues. The CDR3 nucleotides read TGTGCCAGCAGTGAAGCGCTTGGACAGGGGGCTTCACCCCTCCACTTT. This translates into CASSEALGQGASPLHF.

This rearrangement joins TRBV28 to TRBJ2-7; D uncertain. Germline CDR1 MDHEN, CDR2 SYDVKM. The CDR3 runs to 13 residues. V was clipped by 6 bases and J by 3 bases, with 12 bases between them. DNA for the CDR3: TGTGCCAGCAGCCTAGAAACGCTCTACGAGCAGTACTTC. It codes for CASSLETLYEQYF.

This clone showed up many times. This chain uses TRBV30 with TRBJ2-7; D gene unclear. The CDR3 covers 15 residues. Germline lookup yields CDR1 GTSNPN and CDR2 SVGIG (reference sequence). Trimming took off 0 bases at V and 0 bases at J, with 12 bases between the two ends. This CDR3 is CAWSVPNTLSYEQYF. The CDR3 DNA follows: TGTGCCTGGAGTGTGCCGAACACCCTCTCCTACGAGCAGTACTTC.